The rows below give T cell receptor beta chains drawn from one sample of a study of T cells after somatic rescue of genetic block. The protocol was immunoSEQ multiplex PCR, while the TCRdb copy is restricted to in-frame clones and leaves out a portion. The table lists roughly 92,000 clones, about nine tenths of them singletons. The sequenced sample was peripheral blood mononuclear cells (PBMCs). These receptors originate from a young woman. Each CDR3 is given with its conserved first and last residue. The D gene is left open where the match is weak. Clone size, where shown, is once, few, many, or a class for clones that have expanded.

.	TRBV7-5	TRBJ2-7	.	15	TGTGCCAGAAGCTTACGGTCAGGGGGACGGTGTGAGCAGTACTTC	CARSLRSGGRCEQYF
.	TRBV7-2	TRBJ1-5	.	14	TGTGCCAGCAGCTTTCCGGGACAATATCAGCCCCAGCATTTT	CASSFPGQYQPQHF
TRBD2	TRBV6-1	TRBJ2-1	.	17	TGTGCCAGCAGTGTGGCTAGCGGGAGGGTCGCCTACAATGAGCAGTTCTTC	CASSVASGRVAYNEQFF
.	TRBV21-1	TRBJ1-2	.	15	TGTGCCAGCAGCAAAGAAAGAGGACAGGGCTATGGCTACACCTTC	CASSKERGQGYGYTF
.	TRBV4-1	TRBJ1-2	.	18	TGCGCTAGCAGCCAACCACTAGGACAGCGGAACTCGAACTATGGCTACACCTTC	CASSQPLGQRNSNYGYTF
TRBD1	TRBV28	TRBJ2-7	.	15	TGTGCCAGCAGCATAAACAGGGGGCGCACCTACGAGCAGTACTTC	CASSINRGRTYEQYF
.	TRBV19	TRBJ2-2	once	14	TGTGCCAGTAGTATTCTCCCAGGGGAAGGGGAGCTGTTTTTT	CASSILPGEGELFF
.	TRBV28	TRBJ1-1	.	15	TGTGCCAGCAGTTTACTAACCGGGAGCCCGGGCGGAGCTTTCTTT	CASSLLTGSPGGAFF
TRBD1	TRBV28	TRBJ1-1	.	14	TGTGCCAGCATCCATACAGGGGCGGGGCCTGAAGCTTTCTTT	CASIHTGAGPEAFF
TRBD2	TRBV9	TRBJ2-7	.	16	TGTGCCAGCAGCGTTGGGACTGCCGGGGGGGCCTACGAGCAGTACTTC	CASSVGTAGGAYEQYF
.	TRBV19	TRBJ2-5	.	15	TGTGCCAGTAGTATAGGGGCCACTGGGATAGAGACCCAGTACTTC	CASSIGATGIETQYF
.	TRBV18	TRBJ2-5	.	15	TGTGCCAGCTCACCACAACAGGGAATCCAAGAGACCCAGTACTTC	CASSPQQGIQETQYF
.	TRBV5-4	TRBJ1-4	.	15	TGTGCCAGCAGCTTTCAGGGCAGAGTTAATGAAAAACTGTTTTTT	CASSFQGRVNEKLFF
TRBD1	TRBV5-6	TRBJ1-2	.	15	TGTGCCAGATTCCGGGACAGGGGCGCCAACTATGGCTACACCTTC	CARFRDRGANYGYTF
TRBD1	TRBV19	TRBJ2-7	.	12	TGTGCCAGTGGGGGACAGCCCTACGAGCAGTACTTC	CASGGQPYEQYF
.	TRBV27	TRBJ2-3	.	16	TGTGCCAGCAGTTCCTTCCCACTAGTGGGCACAGATACGCAGTATTTT	CASSSFPLVGTDTQYF
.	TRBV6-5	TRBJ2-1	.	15	TGTGCCAGCAGTTCCTCCGGCAGGTTCGGCAATGAGCAGTTCTTC	CASSSSGRFGNEQFF
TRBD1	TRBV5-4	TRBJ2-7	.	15	TGTGCCAGCAGAATTGACAGGGAACCTTTACGGGAGCAGTACTTC	CASRIDREPLREQYF
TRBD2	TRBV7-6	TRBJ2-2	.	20	TGTGCCAGCAGCTTAGTATCGGCGGCGGGAGGGAGCGCGAACACCGGGGAGCTGTTTTTT	CASSLVSAAGGSANTGELFF
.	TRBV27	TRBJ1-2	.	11	TGTGCCAGCAATAGTGAGTATGGCTACACCTTC	CASNSEYGYTF
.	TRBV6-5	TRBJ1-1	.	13	TGTGCCAGCCGGACAGCACAGAACACTGAAGCTTTCTTT	CASRTAQNTEAFF
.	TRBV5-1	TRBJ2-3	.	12	TGCGCCAGCAGCTTGGACCCAGATACGCAGTATTTT	CASSLDPDTQYF
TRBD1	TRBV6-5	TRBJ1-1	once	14	TGTGCCAGCAGGGACGGACAGGGGTTTACTGAAGCTTTCTTT	CASRDGQGFTEAFF
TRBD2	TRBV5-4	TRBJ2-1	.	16	TGTGCCAGCAGCGCTCCCGGGACTAGCGGGAGTAATGAGCAGTTCTTC	CASSAPGTSGSNEQFF